This T cell receptor (beta chain) was retrieved from a study of response to subunit inactivated influenza vaccine. Study-wide results and caveats: The authors offered the suggestion that each seasonal influenza vaccination recruits few new T cells.

CDR1 is MNHEY, CDR2 SVGAGI, per germline. V was trimmed by 2 bases and J by 1 base, leaving 8 bases between them. The CDR3 extends over 14 amino acids. Each CDR3 protein is one row after TCRdb ran MiXCR on the RT-PCR reads. The profile shows over 300,000 distinct CDR3 sequences, around a fifth of them singletons. This clonotype appeared a few times. Its antigen is as yet unknown. The genes are TRBV6-5 and TRBJ1-1, with D unresolved. The sequence came from a man aged 45-69 years who received an inactivated influenza vaccine. Sequenced material: PBMCs from blood, taken 21 months after vaccination. In nucleotides, the CDR3 is TGTGCCAGCAGTTACGGGCAGTGGAACACTGAAGCTTTCTTT. This codes for CASSYGQWNTEAFF.